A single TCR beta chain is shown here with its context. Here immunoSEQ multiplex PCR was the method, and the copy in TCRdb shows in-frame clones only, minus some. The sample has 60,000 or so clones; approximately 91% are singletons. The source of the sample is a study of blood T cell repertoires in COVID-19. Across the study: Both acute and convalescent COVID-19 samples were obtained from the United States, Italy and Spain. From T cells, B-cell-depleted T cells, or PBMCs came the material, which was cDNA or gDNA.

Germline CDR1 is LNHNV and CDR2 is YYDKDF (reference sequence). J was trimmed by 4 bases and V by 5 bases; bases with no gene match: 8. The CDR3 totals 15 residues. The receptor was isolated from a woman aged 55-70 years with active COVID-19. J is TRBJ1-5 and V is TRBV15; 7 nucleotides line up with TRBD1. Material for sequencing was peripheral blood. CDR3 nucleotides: TGTGCCACCAGCGGTTCGGGACAGAGTAATCAGCCCCAGCATTTT. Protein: CATSGSGQSNQPQHF.